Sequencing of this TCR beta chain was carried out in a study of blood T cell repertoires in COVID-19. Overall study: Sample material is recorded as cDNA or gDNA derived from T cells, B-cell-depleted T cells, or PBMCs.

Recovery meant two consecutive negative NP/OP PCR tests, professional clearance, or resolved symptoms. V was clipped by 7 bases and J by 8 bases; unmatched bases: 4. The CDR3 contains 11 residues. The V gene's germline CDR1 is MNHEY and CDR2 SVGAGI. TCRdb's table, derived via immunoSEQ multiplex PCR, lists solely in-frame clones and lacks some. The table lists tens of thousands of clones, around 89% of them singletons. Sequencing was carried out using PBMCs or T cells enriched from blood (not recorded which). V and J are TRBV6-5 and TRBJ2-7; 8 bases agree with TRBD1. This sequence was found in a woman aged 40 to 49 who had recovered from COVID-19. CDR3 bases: TGTGCCAGCAAAGGACAGGGACAGCAGTACTTC. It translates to CASKGQGQQYF.